The sample holds a few counts of the clone carrying this TCR beta chain. Its target is not known. Expressed TCRB transcripts were sequenced because the entire RNA isolate underwent reverse transcription. TCRdb keeps only in-frame clones here, not all; method: immunoSEQ multiplex PCR. The sample lists about 340,000 clones; 13% were seen once. Central memory, naive, regulatory and stem cell-like memory CD4+ cells were sorted by CD45RO/CCR7/CD25/CD127/CD95/CD27. Purity exceeded 98% in all sorted populations. The data stem from a study of beta chain features in type 1 diabetes. General study results and limits: The study found fewer insertions and more deletions at VDJ junctions in type 1 diabetes patients. Shorter TCRB CDR3s, moderately but significantly so, marked every one of the four CD4+ subsets in Type 1 diabetes patients.

The trim removed 10 bases at V and 2 bases at J, leaving 7 bases unmatched. The CDR3 extends over 14 amino acids. Germline CDR1 and CDR2: ENHRY and SYGVKD. The sequencing sample was made of naive CD4+ T cells from blood. The origin of this receptor is a woman aged 18-29 years with type 1 diabetes. The chain has TRBV10-3 and TRBJ2-5; TRBD1 agrees at 10 bases. The CDR3 nucleotides read TGTGCCACTCGTGGGGACAGGGGTCAAGAGACCCAGTACTTC. Its protein product is CATRGDRGQETQYF.